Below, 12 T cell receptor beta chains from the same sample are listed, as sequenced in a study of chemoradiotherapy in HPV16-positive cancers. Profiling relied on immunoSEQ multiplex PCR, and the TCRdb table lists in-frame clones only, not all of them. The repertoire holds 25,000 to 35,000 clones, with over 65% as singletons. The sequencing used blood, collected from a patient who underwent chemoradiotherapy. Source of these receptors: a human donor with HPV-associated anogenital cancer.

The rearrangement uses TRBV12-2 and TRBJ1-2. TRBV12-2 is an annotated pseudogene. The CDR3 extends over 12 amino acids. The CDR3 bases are TGTGCAAGTGCCTACCTTAACTATGGCTACACCTTC. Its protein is CASAYLNYGYTF.

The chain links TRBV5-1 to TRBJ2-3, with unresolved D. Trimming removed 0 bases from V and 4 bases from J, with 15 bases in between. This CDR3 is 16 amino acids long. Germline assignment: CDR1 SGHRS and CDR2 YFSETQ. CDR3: CASSLVGSRWSDTQYF. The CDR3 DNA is TGCGCCAGCAGCTTGGTGGGTTCTCGGTGGTCAGATACGCAGTATTTT.

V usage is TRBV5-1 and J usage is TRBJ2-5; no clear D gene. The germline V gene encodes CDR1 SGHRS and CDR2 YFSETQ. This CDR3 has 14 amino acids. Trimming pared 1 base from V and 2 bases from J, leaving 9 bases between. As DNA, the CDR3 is TGCGCCAGCAGCTTGATGGGCAGGCAAGAGACCCAGTACTTC. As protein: CASSLMGRQETQYF.

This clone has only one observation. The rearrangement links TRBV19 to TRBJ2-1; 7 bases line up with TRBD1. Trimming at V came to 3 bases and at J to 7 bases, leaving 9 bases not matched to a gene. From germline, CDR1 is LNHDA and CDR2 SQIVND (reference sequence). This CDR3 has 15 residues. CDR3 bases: TGTGCCAGTAGTATTGTCCAGGGGGTGTGGAATGAGCAGTTCTTC. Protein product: CASSIVQGVWNEQFF. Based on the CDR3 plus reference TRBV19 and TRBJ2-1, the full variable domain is DGGITQSPKYLFRKEGQNVTLSCEQNLNHDAMYWYRQDPGQGLRLIYYSQIVNDFQKGDIAEGYSVSREKKESFPLTVTSAQKNPTAFYLCASSIVQGVWNEQFFGPGTRLTVL.

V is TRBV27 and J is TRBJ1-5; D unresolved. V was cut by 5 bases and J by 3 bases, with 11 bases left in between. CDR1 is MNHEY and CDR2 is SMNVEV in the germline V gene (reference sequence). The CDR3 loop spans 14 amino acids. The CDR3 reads CASSPQLPNQPQHF. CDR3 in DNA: TGTGCCAGCAGTCCACAGTTACCCAATCAGCCCCAGCATTTT.

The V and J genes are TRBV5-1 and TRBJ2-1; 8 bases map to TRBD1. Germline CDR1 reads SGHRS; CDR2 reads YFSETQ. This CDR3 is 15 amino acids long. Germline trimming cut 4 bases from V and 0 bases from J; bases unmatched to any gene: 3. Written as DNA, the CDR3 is TGCGCCAGCAGCCGGACAGGGAGCTCCTACAATGAGCAGTTCTTC. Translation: CASSRTGSSYNEQFF.

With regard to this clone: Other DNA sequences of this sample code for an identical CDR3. Here the CDR3 reads CASSEVPGMNTEAFF. In DNA form, the CDR3 reads TGTGCCAGCAGTGAAGTCCCTGGGATGAACACTGAAGCTTTCTTT. The chain uses TRBV2 and TRBJ1-1, with D uncertain. Germline V gene sequence: CDR1 SNHLY, CDR2 FYNNEI. V lost 1 base to trimming and J lost 0 bases, with 9 bases between them. The CDR3 contains 15 residues.

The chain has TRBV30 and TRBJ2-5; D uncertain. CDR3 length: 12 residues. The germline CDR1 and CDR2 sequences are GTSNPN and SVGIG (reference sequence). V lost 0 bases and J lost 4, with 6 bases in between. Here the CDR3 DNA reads TGTGCCTGGAGTGTAAAGGTAGAGACCCAGTACTTC. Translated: CAWSVKVETQYF.

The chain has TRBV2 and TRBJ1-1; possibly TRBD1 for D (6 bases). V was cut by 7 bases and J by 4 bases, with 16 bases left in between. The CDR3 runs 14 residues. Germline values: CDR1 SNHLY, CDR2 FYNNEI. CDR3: CASTSGAGVTEAFF. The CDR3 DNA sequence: TGTGCCAGCACCTCCGGAGCAGGGGTCACTGAAGCTTTCTTT.

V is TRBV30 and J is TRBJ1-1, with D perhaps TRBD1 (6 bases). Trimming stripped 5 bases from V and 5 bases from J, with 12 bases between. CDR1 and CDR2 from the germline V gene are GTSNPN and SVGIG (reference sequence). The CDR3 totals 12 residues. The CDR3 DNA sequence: TGTGCCTGGTCCTCAACAGGGACTGAAGCTTTCTTT. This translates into CAWSSTGTEAFF.

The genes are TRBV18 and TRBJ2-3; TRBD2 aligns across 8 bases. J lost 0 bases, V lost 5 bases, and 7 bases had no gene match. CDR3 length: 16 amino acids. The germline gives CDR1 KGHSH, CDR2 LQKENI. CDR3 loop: CASSYRAGESTDTQYF. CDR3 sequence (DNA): TGTGCCAGCTCATATCGAGCGGGGGAAAGCACAGATACGCAGTATTTT. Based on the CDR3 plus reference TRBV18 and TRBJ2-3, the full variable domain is NAGVMQNPRHLVRRRGQEARLRCSPMKGHSHVYWYRQLPEEGLKFMVYLQKENIIDESGMPKERFSAEFPKEGPSILRIQQVVRGDSAAYFCASSYRAGESTDTQYFGPGTRLTVL.

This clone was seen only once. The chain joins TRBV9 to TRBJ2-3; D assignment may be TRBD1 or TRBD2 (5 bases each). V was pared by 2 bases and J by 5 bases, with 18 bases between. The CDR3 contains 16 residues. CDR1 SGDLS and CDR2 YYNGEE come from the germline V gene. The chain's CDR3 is CASSVGTGTLGDTQYF. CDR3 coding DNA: TGTGCCAGCAGCGTTGGGACCGGGACGTTGGGAGATACGCAGTATTTT.